The 21 T cell receptor beta chains below all came from one sample that was sequenced in a study of cytomegalovirus exposure and HLA in healthy donors. It was with 60 Vbeta and 13 Jbeta primers that the PCR ran. Libraries were prepared by immunoSEQ multiplex PCR; TCRdb keeps only in-frame clonotypes and omits some of them. In the table there are tens of thousands of clones, about 9.5% of which are singletons. Sequenced material: PBMCs. These receptors were collected from a man between 60 and 75 years old in good health and CMV-seropositive.

DNA of the CDR3: TGTGCCAGCAGTTTCCTGGACAGGGGAGGTGGCTACACCTTC. Translated: CASSFLDRGGGYTF. This chain joins TRBV28 and TRBJ1-2; TRBD1 aligns across 9 bases. Unmatched junction bases numbered 6, after V lost 3 bases and J lost 7 bases. There are 14 residues in the CDR3. CDR1 and CDR2 from the germline V gene are MDHEN and SYDVKM.

V and J are TRBV9 and TRBJ2-3, with D possibly being TRBD2 (6 bases). V shed 3 bases and J shed 4 bases, with 12 bases lying between them. This CDR3 has 14 residues. Germline V gene sequence: CDR1 SGDLS, CDR2 YYNGEE. As DNA, the CDR3 is TGTGCCAGCAGCGGGAGGGACGAGGCAGATACGCAGTATTTT. Translating it yields CASSGRDEADTQYF.

This clone appeared a few times. The rearrangement joins TRBV5-5 to TRBJ2-1, with D perhaps TRBD2 (7 bases). From germline, CDR1 is SGHKS and CDR2 YYEKEE (reference sequence). Trimming removed 0 bases from V and 8 bases from J, with 21 bases in between. The CDR3 is 17 amino acids. The chain's CDR3 is CASSLERRGGWLHEQFF. The CDR3 bases are TGTGCCAGCAGCTTGGAGAGGAGGGGGGGCTGGCTCCATGAGCAGTTCTTC.

The chain has TRBV9 and TRBJ2-1; tentatively, D is TRBD1 (5 bases). The CDR3 loop spans 16 amino acids. The germline V gene has CDR1 SGDLS and CDR2 YYNGEE. V dropped 0 bases and J dropped 0 bases, with 10 bases sitting between them. CDR3: CASSVVSGASYNEQFF. The CDR3 nucleotides read TGTGCCAGCAGCGTAGTCAGTGGGGCCTCCTACAATGAGCAGTTCTTC.

This clone was detected only a few times. The chain recombines TRBV30 with TRBJ2-2; TRBD2 might be the D (5 bases). CDR3 length: 13 amino acids. V lost 2 bases, J lost 3 bases, and 7 bases lay in between. CDR1 and CDR2 from the germline V gene are GTSNPN and SVGIG (reference sequence). The CDR3 bases are TGTGCCTGGAGTACGGGGTACACCGGGGAGCTGTTTTTT. The encoded protein is CAWSTGYTGELFF. Complete variable domain (other parts from reference TRBV30 and TRBJ2-2): SQTIHQWPATLVQPVGSPLSLECTVEGTSNPNLYWYRQAAGRGLQLLFYSVGIGQISSEVPQNLSASRPQDRQFILSSKKLLLSDSGFYLCAWSTGYTGELFFGEGSRLTVL.

This sequence joins TRBV5-4 and TRBJ2-5; TRBD2 matches 7 bases. The V gene's germline CDR1 is SGHNT and CDR2 YYREEE (reference sequence). The trim removed 7 bases at V and 6 bases at J, leaving 9 bases unmatched. The CDR3 is 13 amino acids. The CDR3 DNA follows: TGTGCCAGCTCCCCGGGGGGAGAACAGACCCAGTACTTC. Encoded protein: CASSPGGEQTQYF. Full variable domain (rest looked up from reference TRBV5-4 and TRBJ2-5): ETGVTQSPTHLIKTRGQQVTLRCSSQSGHNTVSWYQQALGQGPQFIFQYYREEENGRGNFPPRFSGLQFPNYSSELNVNALELDDSALYLCASSPGGEQTQYFGPGTRLLVL.

This clone was seen a handful of times. This sequence joins TRBV19 and TRBJ1-6; D is possibly TRBD1 (5 bases). Germline CDR1 is LNHDA and CDR2 is SQIVND (reference sequence). This CDR3 contains 13 residues. V lost 5 bases and J lost 8, with 10 bases in between. CDR3 coding DNA: TGTGCCAGTAGTTTCTCGGGGGATTCACCCCTCCACTTT. The encoded protein is CASSFSGDSPLHF.

The table lists this clone with a few counts. The chain recombines TRBV30 with TRBJ2-7, with D possibly TRBD2 on 7 matching bases. The CDR3 runs to 14 residues. V dropped 5 bases and J dropped 2 bases, with 16 bases sitting between them. Germline CDR1 GTSNPN, CDR2 SVGIG (reference sequence). CDR3 region: CAWGVGGRAYEQYF. The CDR3 DNA reads as TGTGCCTGGGGGGTAGGGGGGAGGGCCTACGAGCAGTACTTC. Combining the CDR3 with reference TRBV30 and TRBJ2-7 gives the whole variable domain SQTIHQWPATLVQPVGSPLSLECTVEGTSNPNLYWYRQAAGRGLQLLFYSVGIGQISSEVPQNLSASRPQDRQFILSSKKLLLSDSGFYLCAWGVGGRAYEQYFGPGTRLTVT.

This sequence joins TRBV27 and TRBJ2-7, with TRBD2 matching 8 bases. The CDR3 is 17 residues long. V gave up 5 bases and J gave up 2 bases; unmatched junction bases: 14. From germline, CDR1 is MNHEY and CDR2 SMNVEV (reference sequence). The CDR3 protein is CASSRPARLAPPYEQYF. DNA for the CDR3: TGTGCCAGCAGTCGCCCAGCCCGACTAGCGCCGCCCTACGAGCAGTACTTC.

The chain is built from TRBV7-3 and TRBJ2-1; D might be TRBD1 (7 bases). Trimming stripped 6 bases from V and 4 bases from J, with 16 bases between. This CDR3 region has 15 residues. Germline CDR1 and CDR2: SGHTA and FQGTGA. CDR3 residues: CASSGGGTEYNEQFF. CDR3 coding DNA: TGTGCCAGCAGTGGAGGGGGGACAGAATACAATGAGCAGTTCTTC.

This clone has only a few counts. The rearrangement joins TRBV7-9 to TRBJ1-1; D is undetermined. The V and J ends lost 4 bases and 4 bases respectively, with 16 bases between them. The germline V gene has CDR1 SEHNR and CDR2 FQNEAQ (reference sequence). The CDR3 covers 15 residues. In DNA, the CDR3 is TGTGCCAGCAGCTCCCTTACGGGGAGGGCCACTGAAGCTTTCTTT. Protein product: CASSSLTGRATEAFF.

The genes are TRBV9 and TRBJ2-3; maybe TRBD2 (5 bases). The CDR3 contains 15 residues. CDR1 is SGDLS, CDR2 YYNGEE, per germline. V was trimmed by 0 bases and J by 2 bases, leaving 10 bases between them. In DNA form, the CDR3 reads TGTGCCAGCAGCGTAGTCACAGACTACACAGATACGCAGTATTTT. Amino acids: CASSVVTDYTDTQYF.

This clone occurred a few times. CDR3 in amino acids: CASKTGVKTEAFF. The CDR3 nucleotides read TGTGCCAGCAAAACAGGGGTAAAGACTGAAGCTTTCTTT. This rearrangement joins TRBV11-2 to TRBJ1-1; 7 nucleotides match TRBD1. J gave up 5 bases and V 7 bases, and 7 bases lay outside the gene matches. The germline V gene has CDR1 SGHAT and CDR2 FQNNGV. The CDR3 is 13 amino acids.

For the CDR3, the DNA is TGTGCCAGCAGCTTGTTACAGAACACTGAAGCTTTCTTT. It translates to CASSLLQNTEAFF. The genes are TRBV7-9 and TRBJ1-1; the D is unclear. Germline values: CDR1 SEHNR, CDR2 FQNEAQ (reference sequence). This CDR3 has 13 amino acids. Trimming removed 3 bases at V and 1 base at J, with 6 bases between.

There are a few counts of this clone. This chain connects TRBV6-1 to TRBJ1-4; D is possibly TRBD1 (5 bases). CDR3 length equals 15 residues. Trimming cost V 1 base and J 1 base, with 7 bases left between them. From germline, CDR1 is MNHNS and CDR2 SASEGT. CDR3 nucleotide sequence: TGTGCCAGCAGTGAAGGGACAAAAACTAATGAAAAACTGTTTTTT. Its translation: CASSEGTKTNEKLFF.

The rearrangement uses TRBV6-1 and TRBJ1-1, with D hard to call. Germline CDR1 reads MNHNS; CDR2 reads SASEGT. The V end lost 5 bases, the J end lost 3 bases, and 4 bases lay between the germline ends. This CDR3 comprises 11 residues. The CDR3 is CASSPYTEAFF. DNA of the CDR3: TGTGCCAGCAGTCCGTACACTGAAGCTTTCTTT.

Within the sample, this clone is medium-sized (0.01 to 0.1%). The chain combines TRBV30 with TRBJ2-3; 7 positions match TRBD1. From germline, CDR1 is GTSNPN and CDR2 SVGIG (reference sequence). The CDR3 covers 14 residues. The junction had 7 bases not matched to a gene; V was cut back by 5 bases and J by 2 bases. The CDR3 sequence is CAWESRGNTDTQYF. CDR3 nucleotide sequence: TGTGCCTGGGAGAGCAGGGGGAACACAGATACGCAGTATTTT.

V is TRBV18 and J is TRBJ1-5; D might be TRBD1 (5 bases). CDR1 KGHSH and CDR2 LQKENI come from the germline V gene. With 6 bases removed from V and 2 bases from J, the gap between germline ends came to 20 bases. The CDR3 runs 17 residues. The CDR3 bases are TGTGCCAGCTCGCCGTTCGGGGGATTGGAGGGCAATCAGCCCCAGCATTTT. This encodes CASSPFGGLEGNQPQHF.

This clone was seen a handful of times. V gene TRBV19 combines with J gene TRBJ2-5, with D possibly TRBD2 on 5 matching bases. Per germline, CDR1 LNHDA and CDR2 SQIVND (reference sequence). CDR3 length equals 15 residues. V lost 9 bases, J lost 5 bases, and 22 bases lay in between. Here the CDR3 reads CASGERAAVFETQYF. Written as DNA, the CDR3 is TGTGCCAGCGGGGAGAGGGCGGCAGTTTTTGAGACCCAGTACTTC.

The rearrangement links TRBV7-8 to TRBJ2-2; 9 bases are a match to TRBD2. The CDR3 extends over 16 amino acids. Germline V gene data show CDR1 as SGHVS and CDR2 as FQNEAQ. V shed 8 bases and J 4 bases; nucleotides not matched to a gene: 11. In nucleotides, the CDR3 is TGTGCCAGCGAAGGCGGGAGGGCTAAGGGCACCGGGGAGCTGTTTTTT. It encodes CASEGGRAKGTGELFF. Using reference TRBV7-8 and TRBJ2-2 for the parts outside the CDR3, the full variable domain is GAGVSQSPRYKVAKRGQDVALRCDPISGHVSLFWYQQALGQGPEFLTYFQNEAQLDKSGLPSDRFFAERPEGSVSTLKIQRTQQEDSAVYLCASEGGRAKGTGELFFGEGSRLTVL.

This clone was detected a few times. CDR3 in DNA: TGCGCCAGCAGCTCACTACAAAGAGGGGAAAAACTGTTTTTT. This codes for CASSSLQRGEKLFF. The chain has TRBV5-1 and TRBJ1-4; D not certain. This CDR3 is 14 amino acids long. Trimming removed 3 bases at V and 8 bases at J, with 14 bases between. Germline V CDR1 and CDR2: SGHRS, YFSETQ.